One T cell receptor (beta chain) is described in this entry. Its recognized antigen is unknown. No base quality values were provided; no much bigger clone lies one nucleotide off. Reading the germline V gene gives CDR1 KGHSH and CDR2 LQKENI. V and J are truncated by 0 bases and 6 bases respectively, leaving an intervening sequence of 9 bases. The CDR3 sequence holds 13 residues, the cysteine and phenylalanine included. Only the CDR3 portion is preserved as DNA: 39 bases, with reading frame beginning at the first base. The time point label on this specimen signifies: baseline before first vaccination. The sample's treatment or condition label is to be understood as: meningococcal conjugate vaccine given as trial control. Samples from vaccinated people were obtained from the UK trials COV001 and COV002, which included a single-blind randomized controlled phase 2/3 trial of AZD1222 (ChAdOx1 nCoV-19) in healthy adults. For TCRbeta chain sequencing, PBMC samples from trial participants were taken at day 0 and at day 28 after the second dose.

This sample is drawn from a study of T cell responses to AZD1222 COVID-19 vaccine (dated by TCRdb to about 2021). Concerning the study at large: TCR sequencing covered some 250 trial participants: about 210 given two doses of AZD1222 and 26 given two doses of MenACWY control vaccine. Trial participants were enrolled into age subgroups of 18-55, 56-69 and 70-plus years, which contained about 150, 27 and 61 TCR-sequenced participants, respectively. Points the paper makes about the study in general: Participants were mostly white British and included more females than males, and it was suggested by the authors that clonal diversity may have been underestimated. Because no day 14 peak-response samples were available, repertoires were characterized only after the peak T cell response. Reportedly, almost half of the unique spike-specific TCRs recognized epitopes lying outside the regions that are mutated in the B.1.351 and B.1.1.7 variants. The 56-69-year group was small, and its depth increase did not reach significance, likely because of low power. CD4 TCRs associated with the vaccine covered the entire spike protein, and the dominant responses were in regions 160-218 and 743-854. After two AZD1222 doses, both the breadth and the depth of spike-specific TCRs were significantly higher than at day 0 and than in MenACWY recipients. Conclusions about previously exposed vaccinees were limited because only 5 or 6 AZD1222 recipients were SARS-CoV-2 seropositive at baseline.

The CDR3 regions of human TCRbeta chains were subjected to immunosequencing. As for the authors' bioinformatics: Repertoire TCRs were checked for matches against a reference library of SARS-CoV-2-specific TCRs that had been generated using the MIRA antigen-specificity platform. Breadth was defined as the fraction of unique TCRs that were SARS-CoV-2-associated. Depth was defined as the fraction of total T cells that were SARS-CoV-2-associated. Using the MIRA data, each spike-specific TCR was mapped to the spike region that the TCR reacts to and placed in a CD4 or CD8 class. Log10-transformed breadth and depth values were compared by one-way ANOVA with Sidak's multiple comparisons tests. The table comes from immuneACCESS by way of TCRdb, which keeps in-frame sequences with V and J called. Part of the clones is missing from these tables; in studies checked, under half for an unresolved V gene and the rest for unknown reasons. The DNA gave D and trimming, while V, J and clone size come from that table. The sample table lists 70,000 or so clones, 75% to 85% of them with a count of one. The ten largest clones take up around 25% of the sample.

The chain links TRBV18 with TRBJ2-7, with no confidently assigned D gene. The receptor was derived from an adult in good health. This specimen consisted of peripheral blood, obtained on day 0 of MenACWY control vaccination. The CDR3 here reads CASSPPGSGEQYF. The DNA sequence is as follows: TGTGCCAGCTCACCACCAGGTTCGGGCGAGCAGTACTTC.